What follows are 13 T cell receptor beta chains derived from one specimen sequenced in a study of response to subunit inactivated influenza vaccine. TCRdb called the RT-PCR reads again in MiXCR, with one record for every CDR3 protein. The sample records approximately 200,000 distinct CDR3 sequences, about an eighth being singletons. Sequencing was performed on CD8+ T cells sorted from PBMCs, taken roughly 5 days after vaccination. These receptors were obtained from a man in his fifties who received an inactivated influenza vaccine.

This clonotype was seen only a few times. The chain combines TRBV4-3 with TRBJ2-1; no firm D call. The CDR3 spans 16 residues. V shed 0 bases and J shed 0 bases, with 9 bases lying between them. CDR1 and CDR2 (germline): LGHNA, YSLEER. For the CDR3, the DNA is TGCGCCAGCAGCCAAGAAGTGGCGCCCTCCTACAATGAGCAGTTCTTC. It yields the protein CASSQEVAPSYNEQFF.

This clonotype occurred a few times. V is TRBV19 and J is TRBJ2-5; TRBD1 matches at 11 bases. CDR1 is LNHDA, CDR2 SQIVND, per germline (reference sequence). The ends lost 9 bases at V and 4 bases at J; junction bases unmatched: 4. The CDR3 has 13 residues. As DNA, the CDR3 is TGTGCCAGCGGACAGGGGGCGGCAGAGACCCAGTACTTC. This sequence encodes CASGQGAAETQYF.

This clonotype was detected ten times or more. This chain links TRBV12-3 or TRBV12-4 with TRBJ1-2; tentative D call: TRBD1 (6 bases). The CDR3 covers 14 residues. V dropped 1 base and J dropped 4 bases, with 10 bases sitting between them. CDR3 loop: CASSLGQGTYGYTF. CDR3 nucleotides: TGTGCCAGCAGTTTAGGGCAGGGGACCTATGGCTACACCTTC.

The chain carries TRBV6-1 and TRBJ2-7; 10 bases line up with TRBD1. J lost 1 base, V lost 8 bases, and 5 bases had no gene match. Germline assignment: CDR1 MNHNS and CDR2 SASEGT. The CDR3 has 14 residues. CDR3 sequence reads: CASEGQGESYEQYF. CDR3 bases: TGTGCCAGCGAAGGACAGGGGGAATCCTACGAGCAGTACTTC.

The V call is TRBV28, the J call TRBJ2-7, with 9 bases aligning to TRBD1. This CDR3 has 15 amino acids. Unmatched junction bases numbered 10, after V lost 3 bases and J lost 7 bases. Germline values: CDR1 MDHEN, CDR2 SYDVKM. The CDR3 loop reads CASSLPGTGLKEQYF. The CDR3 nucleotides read TGTGCCAGCAGTTTGCCCGGGACAGGGTTGAAGGAGCAGTACTTC.

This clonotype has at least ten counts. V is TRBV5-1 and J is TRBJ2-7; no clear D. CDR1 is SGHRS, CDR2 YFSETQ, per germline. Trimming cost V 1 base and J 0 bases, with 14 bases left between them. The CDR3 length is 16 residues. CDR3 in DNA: TGCGCCAGCAGCTTGACCTCTAAAAGGGCCTCCTACGAGCAGTACTTC. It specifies CASSLTSKRASYEQYF.

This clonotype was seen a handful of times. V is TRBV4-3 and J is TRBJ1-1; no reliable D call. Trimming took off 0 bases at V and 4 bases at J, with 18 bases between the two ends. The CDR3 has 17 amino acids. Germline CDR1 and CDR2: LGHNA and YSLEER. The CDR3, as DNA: TGCGCCAGCAGCCAAGACCTCGGCGGACCTTTGCTCACTGAAGCTTTCTTT. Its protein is CASSQDLGGPLLTEAFF.

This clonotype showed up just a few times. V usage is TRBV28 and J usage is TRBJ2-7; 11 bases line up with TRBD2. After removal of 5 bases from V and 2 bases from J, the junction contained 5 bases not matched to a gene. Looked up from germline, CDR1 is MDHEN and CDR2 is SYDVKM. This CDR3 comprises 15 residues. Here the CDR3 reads CASSPLSGRAYEQYF. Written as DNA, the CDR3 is TGTGCCAGCAGTCCCCTTAGCGGGAGGGCCTACGAGCAGTACTTC.

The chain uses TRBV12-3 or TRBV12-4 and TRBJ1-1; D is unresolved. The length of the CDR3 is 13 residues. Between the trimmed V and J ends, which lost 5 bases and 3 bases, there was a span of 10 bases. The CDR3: CASSLDSYTEAFF. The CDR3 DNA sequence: TGTGCCAGCAGTCTGGATTCCTACACTGAAGCTTTCTTT.

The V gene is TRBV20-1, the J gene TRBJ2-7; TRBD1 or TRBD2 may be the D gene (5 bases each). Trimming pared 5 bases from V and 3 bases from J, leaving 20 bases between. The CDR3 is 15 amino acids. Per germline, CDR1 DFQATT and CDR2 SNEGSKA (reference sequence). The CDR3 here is CSAPNRDPGGYEQYF. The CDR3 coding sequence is TGCAGTGCTCCCAACCGGGACCCTGGGGGCTACGAGCAGTACTTC.

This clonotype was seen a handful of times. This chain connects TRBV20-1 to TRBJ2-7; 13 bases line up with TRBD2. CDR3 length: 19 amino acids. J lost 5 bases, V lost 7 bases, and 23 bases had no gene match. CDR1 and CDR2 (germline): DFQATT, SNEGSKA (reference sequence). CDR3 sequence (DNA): TGCAGTGTTATCCCTCTCGGACTAGCGGGAGAGGCGGATGTAAACGAGCAGTACTTC. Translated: CSVIPLGLAGEADVNEQYF.

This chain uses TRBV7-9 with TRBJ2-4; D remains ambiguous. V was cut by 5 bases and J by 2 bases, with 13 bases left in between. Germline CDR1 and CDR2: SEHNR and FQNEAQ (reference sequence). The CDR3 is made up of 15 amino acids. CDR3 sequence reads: CASSPYWDTKNIQYF. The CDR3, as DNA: TGTGCCAGCAGCCCTTATTGGGATACCAAAAACATTCAGTACTTC.

The CDR3, as DNA: TGTGCCAGCAGCTTGATTCTTACAGGGAACACTGAAGCTTTCTTT. Its protein product is CASSLILTGNTEAFF. This chain joins TRBV7-2 and TRBJ1-1, with TRBD1 as a possible D gene (5 bases). In germline, CDR1 is SGHTA, CDR2 FQGNSA. V shed 3 bases and J shed 1 base, with 12 bases lying between them. The CDR3 runs 15 residues.